The 28 T cell receptor beta chains below all came from one sample that was sequenced in a study of T cell repertoires in cytomegalovirus infection. Their antigens remain unidentified. TCRdb recomputed calls from the reads with MiXCR, one row per CDR3 protein. The sample lists 700,000 to 950,000 distinct CDR3 sequences; around a third were seen once. This sample comprised cultured CD8+ T cells from PBMCs, obtained from culture after CMV antigen stimulation. The receptors here all came from a human donor in good health (CMV status not recorded). Some clones in this sample may be carry-over from other donors' samples.

The CDR3 DNA sequence: TGCAGTGCTAGAGGGTTGGGCTATAACTATGGCTACACCTTC. This encodes CSARGLGYNYGYTF. The rearrangement joins TRBV20-1 to TRBJ1-2, with no clear D. The V end was cut by 1 base, the J end by 1 base, with 10 bases between. CDR1 and CDR2 (germline): DFQATT, SNEGSKA (reference sequence). The CDR3 has 14 residues.

The V gene is TRBV7-9, the J gene TRBJ1-5; TRBD1 agrees at 7 bases. V dropped 0 bases and J dropped 0; count of bases not matched to a gene: 17. Germline CDR1 reads SEHNR; CDR2 reads FQNEAQ (reference sequence). The CDR3 sequence is 21 residues long. Written as DNA, the CDR3 is TGTGCCAGCAGCTTAGCCGACTCACAGGGGCCGTACAAAGCTAGCAATCAGCCCCAGCATTTT. It specifies CASSLADSQGPYKASNQPQHF.

This clonotype was recorded a few times. The rearrangement links TRBV14 to TRBJ1-6; 8 nucleotides align to TRBD1. There are 14 residues in the CDR3. The V and J ends lost 9 bases and 6 bases, in that order; junction bases with no gene match: 7. The germline CDR1 and CDR2 sequences are SGHDN and FVKESK. The DNA of the CDR3 is TGTGCCAGACGGACAGGGAATTGTAATTCACCCCTCCACTTT. It specifies CARRTGNCNSPLHF.

The V and J genes are TRBV3-1 and TRBJ2-3; 13 bases are a match to TRBD2. Germline CDR1 and CDR2: LGHDT and YNNKEL (reference sequence). V dropped 6 bases and J dropped 2; count of bases not matched to a gene: 14. This CDR3 spans 19 amino acids. CDR3 coding DNA: TGTGCCAGCAGTCCTACTATCGGGACTAGCGGGGAGATCACAGATACGCAGTATTTT. Its protein is CASSPTIGTSGEITDTQYF.

This chain uses TRBV6-2 or TRBV6-3 with TRBJ2-2; D gene uncertain. Germline CDR1 and CDR2: MNHEY and SVGEGT. This CDR3 comprises 15 residues. Deletions cut 2 bases from V and 5 bases from J, with 12 bases between. CDR3 region: CASSYPRTGTGELFF. In DNA, the CDR3 is TGTGCCAGCAGTTACCCCCGGACGGGTACCGGGGAGCTGTTTTTT.

This clonotype was detected only a few times. This chain connects TRBV12-3 or TRBV12-4 to TRBJ1-2; 8 bases align to TRBD1. V shed 7 bases and J 5 bases; nucleotides not matched to a gene: 6. The CDR3 length is 13 residues. The CDR3 region is CASTLGTGYGYTF. The CDR3 region has the DNA TGTGCCAGCACCCTTGGGACAGGTTATGGCTACACCTTC.

The chain links TRBV6-6 to TRBJ2-1; 8 positions match TRBD2. The CDR3 is 17 amino acids. Germline CDR1 reads MNHNY; CDR2 reads SVGAGI (reference sequence). The junction had 7 bases not matched to a gene; V was cut back by 0 bases and J by 3 bases. CDR3 in amino acids: CASSYSKVAGFYNEQFF. The CDR3 region has the DNA TGTGCCAGCAGTTACTCGAAGGTAGCGGGGTTCTACAATGAGCAGTTCTTC.

The chain has TRBV24-1 and TRBJ2-3; weak D call: TRBD2 (7 bases). The V gene's germline CDR1 is KGHDR and CDR2 SFDVKD. V was trimmed by 0 bases and J by 1 base, leaving 10 bases between them. The CDR3 is 16 residues long. As DNA, the CDR3 is TGTGCCACCAGTGATTTGTCGGGGGGCGGCACAGATACGCAGTATTTT. This translates into CATSDLSGGGTDTQYF.

The V and J genes are TRBV7-9 and TRBJ1-2; the match to TRBD1 covers 7 bases. V gave up 5 bases and J gave up 0 bases; unmatched junction bases: 15. The CDR3 is 18 amino acids. Germline V lookup: CDR1 SEHNR, CDR2 FQNEAQ (reference sequence). This chain's CDR3 is CASSQPWGAGTANYGYTF. CDR3 in DNA: TGTGCCAGCAGCCAACCATGGGGGGCAGGGACAGCTAACTATGGCTACACCTTC.

The J gene is TRBJ2-7, the V gene TRBV7-6, with a tentative D call TRBD1 (6 bases). The V gene's germline CDR1 is SGHVS and CDR2 FNYEAQ. The CDR3 is 14 amino acids. Between the trimmed V and J ends, which lost 3 bases and 7 bases, there was a span of 16 bases. In nucleotides, the CDR3 is TGTGCCAGCAGCTTCGGGCGAGGGGGTCAAGAGCAGTACTTC. Its translation: CASSFGRGGQEQYF. Variable domain in full (rest from reference TRBV7-6 and TRBJ2-7): GAGVSQSPRYKVTKRGQDVALRCDPISGHVSLYWYRQALGQGPEFLTYFNYEAQQDKSGLPNDRFSAERPEGSISTLTIQRTEQRDSAMYRCASSFGRGGQEQYFGPGTRLTVT.

This rearrangement joins TRBV2 to TRBJ1-6; the D is unclear. The germline V and J ends were trimmed by 7 bases and 2 bases, with 9 bases remaining between them. Germline V lookup: CDR1 SNHLY, CDR2 FYNNEI. The CDR3 totals 14 residues. The CDR3 region is CASKPAAYNSPLHF. The CDR3 bases are TGTGCCAGCAAGCCGGCAGCCTATAATTCACCCCTCCACTTT.

J is TRBJ2-1 and V is TRBV10-3, with D possibly matching TRBD2 (6 bases). This CDR3 region has 13 residues. Trimming removed 6 bases from V and 5 bases from J, with 11 bases in between. Germline lookup yields CDR1 ENHRY and CDR2 SYGVKD. Here the CDR3 DNA reads TGTGCCATCAGCCGGGACTCTAACAATGAGCAGTTCTTC. Translated, it gives CAISRDSNNEQFF.

The CDR3 sequence is CASSIGIGLVYEQYF. CDR3 DNA sequence: TGTGCCAGTAGTATTGGGATCGGGCTGGTGTACGAGCAGTACTTC. The chain is built from TRBV19 and TRBJ2-7; D unresolved. Germline V lookup: CDR1 LNHDA, CDR2 SQIVND (reference sequence). V lost 3 bases, J lost 4 bases, and 16 bases lay in between. There are 15 residues in the CDR3.

The chain has TRBV12-3 or TRBV12-4 and TRBJ1-1; tentative D call: TRBD1 (5 bases). The CDR3 is made up of 15 amino acids. V lost 2 bases, J lost 1 base, and 11 bases lay in between. CDR3 amino acids: CASSLRWDENTEAFF. CDR3 DNA: TGTGCCAGCAGTTTACGCTGGGACGAGAACACTGAAGCTTTCTTT.

This clonotype was detected a few times. CDR3 sequence: CASSLVAGRETQYF. The CDR3 nucleotides are TGTGCCAGCAGCTTGGTAGCGGGGAGAGAGACCCAGTACTTC. This chain links TRBV7-9 with TRBJ2-5, with 8 bases fitting TRBD2. Germline values: CDR1 SEHNR, CDR2 FQNEAQ (reference sequence). The CDR3 contains 14 residues. J was trimmed by 4 bases and V by 3 bases; bases with no gene match: 4.

The rearrangement links TRBV10-3 to TRBJ1-2; D unclear. The CDR3 runs to 14 residues. The V gene's germline CDR1 is ENHRY and CDR2 SYGVKD. The germline V and J ends were trimmed by 1 base and 6 bases, with 12 bases remaining between them. CDR3 sequence reads: CAISELRRGDGYTF. CDR3 nucleotides: TGTGCCATCAGTGAGTTAAGGCGTGGCGATGGCTACACCTTC.

CDR3 sequence reads: CASSSLTGGYEQYF. The CDR3 nucleotides are TGTGCCAGCAGTTCGCTAACAGGGGGGTACGAGCAGTACTTC. This sequence joins TRBV12-3 or TRBV12-4 and TRBJ2-7, with TRBD1 matching over 8 bases. The CDR3 spans 14 residues. V lost 4 bases to trimming and J lost 4 bases; unmatched junction nucleotides: 6.

This CDR3 reads CASSEVGLIYGYTF. CDR3 DNA sequence: TGTGCCAGCAGCGAAGTGGGTTTGATCTATGGCTACACCTTC. The chain couples TRBV7-6 to TRBJ1-2; D unclear. Germline V lookup: CDR1 SGHVS, CDR2 FNYEAQ. Trimming removed 5 bases from V and 4 bases from J, with 14 bases in between. The CDR3 has 14 amino acids.

This clonotype was observed a few times. The CDR3 reads CASSLWTARIYNEQFF. In nucleotides, the CDR3 is TGTGCCAGCAGCTTGTGGACGGCGAGAATCTACAATGAGCAGTTCTTC. The V gene is TRBV7-9, the J gene TRBJ2-1; D gene uncertain. This CDR3 is 16 amino acids long. V lost 3 bases and J lost 3, with 15 bases in between. The germline V gene has CDR1 SEHNR and CDR2 FQNEAQ (reference sequence).

The chain joins TRBV6-1 to TRBJ1-1; 9 bases map to TRBD1. Germline values: CDR1 MNHNS, CDR2 SASEGT. V dropped 6 bases and J dropped 5; count of bases not matched to a gene: 10. CDR3 length equals 15 residues. CDR3 nucleotide sequence: TGTGCCAGCAGCCCCCGCCGGGACAGGGCGACTGAAGCTTTCTTT. Translation: CASSPRRDRATEAFF.

This clonotype was detected only a few times. The chain joins TRBV14 to TRBJ2-1; 7 bases fit TRBD2. Germline CDR1 SGHDN, CDR2 FVKESK. The CDR3 extends over 17 amino acids. V gave up 1 base and J gave up 2 bases; unmatched junction bases: 8. DNA for the CDR3: TGTGCCAGCAGCCAAGTAGGCGGCGGGGGAGCCTACAATGAGCAGTTCTTC. Protein: CASSQVGGGGAYNEQFF. The variable domain in full, with the rest retrieved from reference TRBV14 and TRBJ2-1, is EAGVTQFPSHSVIEKGQTVTLRCDPISGHDNLYWYRRVMGKEIKFLLHFVKESKQDESGMPNNRFLAERTGGTYSTLKVQPAELEDSGVYFCASSQVGGGGAYNEQFFGPGTRLTVL.

Concerning this clonotype: As the CDR3 is not closed by the conserved phenylalanine or tryptophan, this likely results from a read error. The J gene is TRBJ2-1, the V gene TRBV4-3; no definite D call. CDR3 length: 17 amino acids. Per germline, CDR1 LGHNA and CDR2 YSLEER. V was shortened by 0 bases and J by 5 bases, with 17 bases between the two germline ends. As DNA, the CDR3 is TGCGCCAGCAGCCAAGATTTTAGCCCGCGGTTGGACAATGAGCAGTTCTCC. Translation gives CASSQDFSPRLDNEQFS.

The chain uses TRBV7-6 and TRBJ2-7, with D unclear. CDR3 length: 12 amino acids. CDR1 is SGHVS and CDR2 is FNYEAQ in the germline V gene. V was trimmed by 5 bases and J by 0 bases, leaving 5 bases between them. The CDR3 DNA reads TGTGCCAGCAGCGCGAACTCCTACGAGCAGTACTTC. This sequence encodes CASSANSYEQYF.

A remark on this clonotype: The junction departs from germline at one end; a sequencing error may be responsible. The chain has TRBV15 and TRBJ1-5; D may be TRBD1 (5 bases). The CDR3 has 14 residues. Germline V gene data show CDR1 as LNHNV and CDR2 as YYDKDF (reference sequence). The CDR3 DNA follows: TGTGCCACCAGCCCCGGGACGGGCAATCAGCCCCTGCATTTT. Translated, it gives CATSPGTGNQPLHF.

A single count supports this clonotype. The V gene is TRBV20-1, the J gene TRBJ2-7, with 7 bases fitting TRBD2. Germline CDR1 DFQATT, CDR2 SNEGSKA (reference sequence). The CDR3 is 14 amino acids. V shed 3 bases and J 3 bases; nucleotides not matched to a gene: 8. The CDR3 reads CSASEGLAVYEQYV. DNA for the CDR3: TGCAGTGCTAGTGAGGGGCTAGCGGTCTACGAGCAGTACGTC.

A word on this clonotype: The germline gene is not matched at one end of the junction; a read error may be the cause. The rearrangement links TRBV7-6 to TRBJ2-1, with unresolved D. This CDR3 spans 15 amino acids. The germline gives CDR1 SGHVS, CDR2 FNYEAQ. The CDR3 DNA reads TGTGTCAGCAGCTCTGGTGGGTACCCTTACAATGAGCAGTTCTTC. It is translated as CVSSSGGYPYNEQFF.

A few counts support this clonotype. This sequence joins TRBV12-5 and TRBJ2-7, with no clear D. The ends were cut back, 2 bases at V and 1 base at J, with 24 bases in the middle. CDR1 is LGHNT and CDR2 is FRNRAP in the germline V gene. The CDR3 spans 19 residues. The CDR3, as DNA: TGTGCTAGTGGTTTGCCGGCGCCCTGGTCCTACGACCTATCCTACGAGCAGTACTTC. Its protein is CASGLPAPWSYDLSYEQYF. Together with reference TRBV12-5 and TRBJ2-7, the CDR3 gives the full variable domain: DARVTQTPRHKVTEMGQEVTMRCQPILGHNTVFWYRQTMMQGLELLAYFRNRAPLDDSGMPKDRFSAEMPDATLATLKIQPSEPRDSAVYFCASGLPAPWSYDLSYEQYFGPGTRLTVT.

This clonotype was detected only a few times. This chain joins TRBV6-6 and TRBJ1-1; D gene uncertain. The V gene lost 2 bases and the J gene lost 2 bases, with 12 bases spanning the gap. Germline V gene sequence: CDR1 MNHNY, CDR2 SVGAGI (reference sequence). The CDR3 spans 15 residues. CDR3 in amino acids: CASSYPPELNTEAFF. CDR3 nucleotides: TGTGCCAGCAGTTACCCGCCGGAATTAAACACTGAAGCTTTCTTT.